This T cell receptor (beta chain) was sequenced in a study of CD8+CD57+ T cells in acquired aplastic anemia. As for the study in general: Each DNA sample taken from sorted CD4+ and CD8+ cells came to around 2.9 ug on average. Whole-study results and caveats: Significant differences in CD8+ Simpson's diversity were not observed between patients and controls.

The CDR3 extends over 15 amino acids. Trimming cost V 3 bases and J 2 bases, with 13 bases left between them. The germline V gene has CDR1 SGHTA and CDR2 FQGNSA. Worth noting for this clonotype: The antigen is not known.

The template for TCR beta VDJ and CDR3 sequence profiling was genomic DNA. TCRdb re-called the reads with MiXCR, one entry per CDR3 protein. Of some 180,000 distinct CDR3 sequences in the sample, more than 60% were seen once. Sequencing was done on patients that had shown CD8+CD57+ cell expansion by flow cytometry. Each of the patients presented with severe acquired aplastic anemia. None of the patients had been given any therapy when their blood was sampled. The rearrangement links TRBV7-2 to TRBJ2-5, with no clear D. Sequenced material: sorted CD4+, CD8+, or CD8+CD57+ T cells (not recorded which) from PBMCs. The source of this sequence is a human donor with aplastic anemia. The CDR3 loop is CASSLAGSQQETQYF. The DNA of the CDR3 is TGTGCCAGCAGCTTGGCCGGATCACAACAAGAGACCCAGTACTTC. Using reference TRBV7-2 and TRBJ2-5 for the parts outside the CDR3, the full variable domain is GAGVSQSPSNKVTEKGKDVELRCDPISGHTALYWYRQSLGQGLEFLIYFQGNSAPDKSGLPSDRFSAERTGGSVSTLTIQRTQQEDSAVYLCASSLAGSQQETQYFGPGTRLLVL.